This is a list of T cell receptor beta chains from one sample in a study of human T cells and chemical hapten exposure. MiXCR was run by TCRdb on the RACE reads, yielding one entry per CDR3 protein. The table includes 40,000 or so distinct CDR3 sequences, 9.5% to 10% detected once. The input for sequencing was whole blood, taken in connection with sensitization to the hapten diphenylcyclopropenone (DPC). The receptors stem from a young woman with alopecia areata. Some clones in this sample may be carry-over from other donors' samples. Both conserved end residues are part of each CDR3. A D gene is named only where the DNA matches it firmly. A clone size is listed for some rows: how often the clone was seen (once, few, many), or a class if it is expanded.

14 TRBJ1-2 . TRBV7-2 TRBD1 CASTNRGRNYGYTF TGTGCCAGCACGAACAGGGGGCGAAACTATGGCTACACCTTC
12 TRBJ2-2 many TRBV19 . CASNGGGGELFF TGTGCCAGTAATGGGGGTGGCGGGGAGCTGTTTTTT
16 TRBJ2-7 few TRBV28 TRBD1 CASSSHPGRGLGEQYF TGTGCCAGCAGTTCGCATCCTGGCAGGGGGTTAGGGGAGCAGTACTTC
16 TRBJ2-3 . TRBV5-1 TRBD2 CASSPGLADGTDTQYF TGCGCCAGCAGCCCCGGACTAGCGGACGGCACAGATACGCAGTATTTT
16 TRBJ2-3 few TRBV4-3 . CASSPHGGSSTDTQYF TGCGCCAGCAGCCCTCACGGGGGTTCTAGCACAGATACGCAGTATTTT
11 TRBJ1-2 many TRBV2 TRBD1 CASRETGGYTF TGTGCCAGCAGAGAGACAGGGGGCTACACCTTC
11 TRBJ1-4 . TRBV29-1 . CSVEGDNGLFF TGCAGCGTTGAAGGGGACAATGGACTGTTTTTT
18 TRBJ2-7 many TRBV7-2 . CASSRRHPRGGGLYEQYF TGTGCCAGCAGCAGGCGACACCCTAGGGGCGGGGGCCTCTACGAGCAGTACTTC
15 TRBJ2-3 few TRBV20-1 TRBD2 CSAILLAGVGDTQYF TGCAGTGCTATATTACTAGCGGGGGTCGGAGATACGCAGTATTTT
14 TRBJ1-1 many TRBV4-2 . CASSLGGLGTEAFF TGTGCCAGCAGCCTGGGGGGGCTGGGCACTGAAGCTTTCTTT
13 TRBJ1-1 few TRBV6-5 . CASSYGRATEAFF TGTGCCAGCAGTTACGGCAGGGCTACTGAAGCTTTCTTT
14 TRBJ2-7 many TRBV7-6 . CASSLGQNSYEQYF TGTGCCAGCAGCTTGGGGCAGAACTCCTACGAGCAGTACTTC
15 TRBJ1-4 . TRBV20-1 TRBD1 CSASSRGLTNEKLFF TGCAGTGCCTCGAGCAGGGGGCTCACTAATGAAAAACTGTTTTTT